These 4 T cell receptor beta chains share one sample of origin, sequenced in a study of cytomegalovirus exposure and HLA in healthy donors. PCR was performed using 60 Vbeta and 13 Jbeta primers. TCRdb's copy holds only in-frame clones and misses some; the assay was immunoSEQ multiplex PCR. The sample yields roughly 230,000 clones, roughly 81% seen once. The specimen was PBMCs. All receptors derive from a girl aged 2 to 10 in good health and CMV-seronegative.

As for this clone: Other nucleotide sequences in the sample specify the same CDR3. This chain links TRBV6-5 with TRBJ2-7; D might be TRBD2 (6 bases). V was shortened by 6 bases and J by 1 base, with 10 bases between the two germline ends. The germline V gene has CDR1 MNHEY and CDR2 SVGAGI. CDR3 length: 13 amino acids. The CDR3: CASRRDGSYEQYF. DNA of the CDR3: TGTGCCAGCAGGCGGGACGGGTCCTACGAGCAGTACTTC.

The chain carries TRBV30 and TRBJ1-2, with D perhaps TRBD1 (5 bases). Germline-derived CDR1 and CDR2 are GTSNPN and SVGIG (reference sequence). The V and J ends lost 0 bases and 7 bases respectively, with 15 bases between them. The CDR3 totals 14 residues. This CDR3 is CAWSVGGGSAGYTF. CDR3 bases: TGTGCCTGGAGTGTCGGGGGGGGATCGGCTGGCTACACCTTC.

Here the CDR3 DNA reads TGTGCCAGTAGTATTACGGGGCAGGGGGCGGGCGCCGGGGAGCTGTTTTTT. It encodes CASSITGQGAGAGELFF. The V and J genes are TRBV19 and TRBJ2-2; TRBD1 agrees at 8 bases. V lost 3 bases to trimming and J lost 6 bases; unmatched junction nucleotides: 12. The CDR3 contains 17 residues. CDR1 and CDR2 (germline): LNHDA, SQIVND (reference sequence). Combining the CDR3 with reference TRBV19 and TRBJ2-2 gives the whole variable domain DGGITQSPKYLFRKEGQNVTLSCEQNLNHDAMYWYRQDPGQGLRLIYYSQIVNDFQKGDIAEGYSVSREKKESFPLTVTSAQKNPTAFYLCASSITGQGAGAGELFFGEGSRLTVL.

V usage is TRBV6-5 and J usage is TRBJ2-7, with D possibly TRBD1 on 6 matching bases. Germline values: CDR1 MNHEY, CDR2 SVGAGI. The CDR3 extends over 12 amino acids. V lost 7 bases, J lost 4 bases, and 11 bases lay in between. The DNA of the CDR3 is TGTGCCAGCATGGCCAGGGGTTACGAGCAGTACTTC. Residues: CASMARGYEQYF.